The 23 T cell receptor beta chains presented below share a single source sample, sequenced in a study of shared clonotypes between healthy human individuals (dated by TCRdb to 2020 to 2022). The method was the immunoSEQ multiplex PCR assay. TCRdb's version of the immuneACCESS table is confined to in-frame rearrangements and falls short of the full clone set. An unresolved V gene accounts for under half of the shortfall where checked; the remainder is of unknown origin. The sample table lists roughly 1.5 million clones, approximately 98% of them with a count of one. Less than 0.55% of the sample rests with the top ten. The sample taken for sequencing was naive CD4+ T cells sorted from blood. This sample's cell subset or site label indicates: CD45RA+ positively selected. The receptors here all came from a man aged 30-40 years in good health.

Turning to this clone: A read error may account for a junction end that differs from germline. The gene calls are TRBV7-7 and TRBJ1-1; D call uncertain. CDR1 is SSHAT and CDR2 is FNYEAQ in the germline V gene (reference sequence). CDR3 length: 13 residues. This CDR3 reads CASSLGMNTEAFF. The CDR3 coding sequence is TGTGCTAGCAGCTTAGGTATGAACACTGAAGCTTTCTTT.

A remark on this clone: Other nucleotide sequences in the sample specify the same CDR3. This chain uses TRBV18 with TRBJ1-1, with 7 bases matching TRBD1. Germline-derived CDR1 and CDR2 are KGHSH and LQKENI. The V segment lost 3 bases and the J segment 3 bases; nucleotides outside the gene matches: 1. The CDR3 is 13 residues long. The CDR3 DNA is TGTGCCAGCTCACCCGACAGGGACACTGAAGCTTTCTTT. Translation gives CASSPDRDTEAFF.

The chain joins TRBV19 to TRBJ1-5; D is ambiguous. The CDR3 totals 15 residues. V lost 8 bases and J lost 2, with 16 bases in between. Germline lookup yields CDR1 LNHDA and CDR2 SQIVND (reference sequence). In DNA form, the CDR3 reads TGTGCCAGTGATTCAGGCAGGAGAGGCAATCAGCCCCAGCATTTT. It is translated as CASDSGRRGNQPQHF.

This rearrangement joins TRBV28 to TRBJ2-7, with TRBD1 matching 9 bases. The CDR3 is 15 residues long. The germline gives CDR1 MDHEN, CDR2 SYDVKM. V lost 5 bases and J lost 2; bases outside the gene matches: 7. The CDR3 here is CASSGPGTGTYEQYF. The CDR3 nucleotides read TGTGCCAGCAGTGGGCCGGGGACAGGGACCTACGAGCAGTACTTC.

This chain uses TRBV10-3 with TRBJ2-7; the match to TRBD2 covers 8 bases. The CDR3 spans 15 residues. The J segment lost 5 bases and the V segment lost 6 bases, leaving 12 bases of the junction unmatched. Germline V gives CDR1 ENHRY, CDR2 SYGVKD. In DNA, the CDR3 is TGTGCCATCAGCGACCATCCCGGGACTAGTAACGAGCAGTACTTC. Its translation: CAISDHPGTSNEQYF.

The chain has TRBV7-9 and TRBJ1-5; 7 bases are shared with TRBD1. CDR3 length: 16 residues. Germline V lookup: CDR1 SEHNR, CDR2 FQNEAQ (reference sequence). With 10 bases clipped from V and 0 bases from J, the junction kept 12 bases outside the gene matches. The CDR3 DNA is TGTGCCAAGGCCTTTAGACAGGGTACTAGCAATCAGCCCCAGCATTTT. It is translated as CAKAFRQGTSNQPQHF.

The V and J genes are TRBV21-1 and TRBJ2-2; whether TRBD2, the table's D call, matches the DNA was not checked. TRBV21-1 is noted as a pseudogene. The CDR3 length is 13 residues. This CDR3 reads CFIAGESTGELFF. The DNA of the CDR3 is TGTTTCATAGCGGGAGAGAGCACCGGGGAGCTGTTTTTT.

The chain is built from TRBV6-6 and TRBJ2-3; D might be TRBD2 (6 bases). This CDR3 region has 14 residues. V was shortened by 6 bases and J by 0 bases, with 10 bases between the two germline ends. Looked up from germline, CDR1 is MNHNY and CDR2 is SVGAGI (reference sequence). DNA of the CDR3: TGTGCCAGCAGACTGCTAGCGAGCACAGATACGCAGTATTTT. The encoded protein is CASRLLASTDTQYF.

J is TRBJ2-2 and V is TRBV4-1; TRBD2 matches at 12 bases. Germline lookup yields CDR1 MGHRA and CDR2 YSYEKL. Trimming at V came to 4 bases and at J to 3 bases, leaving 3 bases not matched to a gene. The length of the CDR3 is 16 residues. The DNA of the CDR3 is TGCGCCAGCAGCCCTAGACTAGCGGGAGACACCGGGGAGCTGTTTTTT. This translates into CASSPRLAGDTGELFF.

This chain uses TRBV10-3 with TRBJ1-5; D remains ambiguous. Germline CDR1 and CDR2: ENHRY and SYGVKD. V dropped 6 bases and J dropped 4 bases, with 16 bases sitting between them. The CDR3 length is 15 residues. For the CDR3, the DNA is TGTGCCATCAGGGACCCTGGGCAGGCTAATCAGCCCCAGCATTTT. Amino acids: CAIRDPGQANQPQHF.

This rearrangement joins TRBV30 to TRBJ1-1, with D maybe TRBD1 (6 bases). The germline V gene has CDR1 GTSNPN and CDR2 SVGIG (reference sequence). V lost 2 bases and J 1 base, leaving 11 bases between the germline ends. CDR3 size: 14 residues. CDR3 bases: TGTGCCTGGAGTTTAAGGACAGCGAACACTGAAGCTTTCTTT. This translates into CAWSLRTANTEAFF.

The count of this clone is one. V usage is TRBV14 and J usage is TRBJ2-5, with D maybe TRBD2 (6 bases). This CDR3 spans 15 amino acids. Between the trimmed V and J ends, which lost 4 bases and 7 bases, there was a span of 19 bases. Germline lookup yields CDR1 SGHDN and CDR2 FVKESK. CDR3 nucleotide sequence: TGTGCCAGCAGCCTCAACGGAGGGTCCCCGGGGACCCAGTACTTC. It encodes CASSLNGGSPGTQYF.

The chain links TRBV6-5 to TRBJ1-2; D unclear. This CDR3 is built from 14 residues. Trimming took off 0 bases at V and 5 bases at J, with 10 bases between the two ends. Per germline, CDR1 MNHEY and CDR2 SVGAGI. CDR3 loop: CASSYSLQSYGYTF. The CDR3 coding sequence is TGTGCCAGCAGTTACTCGTTGCAGAGTTATGGCTACACCTTC.

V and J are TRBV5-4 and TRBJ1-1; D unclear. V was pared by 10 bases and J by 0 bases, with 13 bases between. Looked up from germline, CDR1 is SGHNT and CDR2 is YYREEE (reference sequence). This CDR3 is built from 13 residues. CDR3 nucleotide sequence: TGTGCCTCTTCGACCCCATTGAACACTGAAGCTTTCTTT. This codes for CASSTPLNTEAFF. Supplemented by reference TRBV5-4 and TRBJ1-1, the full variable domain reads ETGVTQSPTHLIKTRGQQVTLRCSSQSGHNTVSWYQQALGQGPQFIFQYYREEENGRGNFPPRFSGLQFPNYSSELNVNALELDDSALYLCASSTPLNTEAFFGQGTRLTVV.

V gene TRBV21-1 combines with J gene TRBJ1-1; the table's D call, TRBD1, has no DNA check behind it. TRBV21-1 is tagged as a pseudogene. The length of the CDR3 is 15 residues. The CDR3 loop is CASPTPRVLNTEAFF. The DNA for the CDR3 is TGTGCCAGCCCCACCCCCAGGGTTTTGAACACTGAAGCTTTCTTT.

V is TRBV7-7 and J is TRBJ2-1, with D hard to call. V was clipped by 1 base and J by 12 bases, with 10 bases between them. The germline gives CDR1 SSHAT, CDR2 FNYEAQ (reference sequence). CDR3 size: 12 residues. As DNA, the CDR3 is TGTGCCAGCAGCTTAGTAGGGCCGGTGCAGTTCTTC. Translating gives CASSLVGPVQFF.

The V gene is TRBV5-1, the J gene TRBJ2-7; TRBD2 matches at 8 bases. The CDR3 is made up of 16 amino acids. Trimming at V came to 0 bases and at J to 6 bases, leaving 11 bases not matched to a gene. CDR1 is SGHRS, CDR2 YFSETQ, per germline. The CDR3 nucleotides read TGCGCCAGCAGCTTGGATCCTAGCGGGCTAACCCCCGAGCAGTACTTC. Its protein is CASSLDPSGLTPEQYF.

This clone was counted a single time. CDR3 in amino acids: CASGPQGTETQYF. CDR3 coding DNA: TGTGCCAGTGGACCACAGGGGACGGAGACCCAGTACTTC. The chain employs TRBV19 and TRBJ2-5, with 7 positions matching TRBD1. Trimming at V came to 8 bases and at J to 5 bases, leaving 8 bases not matched to a gene. The CDR3 covers 13 residues. Germline lookup yields CDR1 LNHDA and CDR2 SQIVND (reference sequence).

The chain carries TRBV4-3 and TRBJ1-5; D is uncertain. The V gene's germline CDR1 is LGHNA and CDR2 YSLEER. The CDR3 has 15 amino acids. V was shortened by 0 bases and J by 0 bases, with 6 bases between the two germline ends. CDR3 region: CASSQDAHSNQPQHF. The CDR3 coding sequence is TGCGCCAGCAGCCAAGATGCCCATAGCAATCAGCCCCAGCATTTT.

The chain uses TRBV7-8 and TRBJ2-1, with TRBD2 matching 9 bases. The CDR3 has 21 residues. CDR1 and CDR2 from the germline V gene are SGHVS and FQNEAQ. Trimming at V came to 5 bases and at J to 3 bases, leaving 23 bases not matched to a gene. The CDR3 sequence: CASSPRPVTGSLAGIYNEQFF. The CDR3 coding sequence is TGTGCCAGCAGCCCGAGACCCGTGACAGGGAGTCTAGCGGGAATCTACAATGAGCAGTTCTTC.

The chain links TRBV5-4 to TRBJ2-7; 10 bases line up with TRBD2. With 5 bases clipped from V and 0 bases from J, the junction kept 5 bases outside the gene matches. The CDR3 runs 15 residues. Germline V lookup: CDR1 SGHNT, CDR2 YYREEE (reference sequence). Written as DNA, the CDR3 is TGTGCCAGCAGTTCTAGCGGGGGTTACTCCTACGAGCAGTACTTC. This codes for CASSSSGGYSYEQYF.

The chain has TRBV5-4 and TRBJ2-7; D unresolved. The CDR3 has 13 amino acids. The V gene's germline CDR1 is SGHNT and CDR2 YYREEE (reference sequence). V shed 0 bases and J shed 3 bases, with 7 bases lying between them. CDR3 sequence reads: CASSLGAVYEQYF. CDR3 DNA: TGTGCCAGCAGCTTGGGCGCTGTCTACGAGCAGTACTTC.

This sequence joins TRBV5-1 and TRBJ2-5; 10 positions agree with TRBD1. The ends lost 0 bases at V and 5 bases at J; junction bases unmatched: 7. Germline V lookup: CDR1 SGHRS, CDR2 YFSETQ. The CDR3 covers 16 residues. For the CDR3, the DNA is TGCGCCAGCAGCTTGGCCGGACAGGGGGTCGGGGAGACCCAGTACTTC. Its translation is CASSLAGQGVGETQYF.